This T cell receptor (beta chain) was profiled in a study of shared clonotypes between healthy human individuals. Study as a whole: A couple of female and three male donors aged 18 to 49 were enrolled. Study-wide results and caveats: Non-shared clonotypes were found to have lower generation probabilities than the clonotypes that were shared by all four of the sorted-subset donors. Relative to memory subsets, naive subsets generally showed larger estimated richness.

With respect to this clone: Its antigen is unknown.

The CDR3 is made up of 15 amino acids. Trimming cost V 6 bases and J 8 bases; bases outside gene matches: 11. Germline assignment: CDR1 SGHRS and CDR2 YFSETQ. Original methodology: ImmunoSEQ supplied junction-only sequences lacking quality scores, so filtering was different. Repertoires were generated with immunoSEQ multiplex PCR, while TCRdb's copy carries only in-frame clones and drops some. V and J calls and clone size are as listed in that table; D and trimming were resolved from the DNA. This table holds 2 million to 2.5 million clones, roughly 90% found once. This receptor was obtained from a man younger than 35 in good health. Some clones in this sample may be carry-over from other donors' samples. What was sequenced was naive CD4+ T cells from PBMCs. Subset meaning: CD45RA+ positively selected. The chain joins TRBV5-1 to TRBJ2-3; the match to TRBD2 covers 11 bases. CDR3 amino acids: CASTPGASGGLTQYF. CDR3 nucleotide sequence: TGCGCCAGCACCCCGGGCGCTAGCGGGGGGCTTACGCAGTATTTT.